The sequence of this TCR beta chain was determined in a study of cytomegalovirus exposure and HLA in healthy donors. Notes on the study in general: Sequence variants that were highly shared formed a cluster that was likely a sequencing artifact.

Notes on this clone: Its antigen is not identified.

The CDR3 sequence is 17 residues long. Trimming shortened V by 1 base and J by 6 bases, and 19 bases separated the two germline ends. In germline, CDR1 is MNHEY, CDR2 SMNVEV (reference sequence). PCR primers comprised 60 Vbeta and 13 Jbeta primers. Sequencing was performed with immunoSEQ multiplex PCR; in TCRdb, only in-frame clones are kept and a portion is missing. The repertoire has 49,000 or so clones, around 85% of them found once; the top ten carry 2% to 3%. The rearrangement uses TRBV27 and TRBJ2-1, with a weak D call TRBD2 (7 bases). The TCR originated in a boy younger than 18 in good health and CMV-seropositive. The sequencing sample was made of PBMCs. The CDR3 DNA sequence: TGTGCCAGCAGTTTATTGGGAGGAGGGGGGGCATCCAATGAGCAGTTCTTC. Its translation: CASSLLGGGGASNEQFF.